Below, one T cell receptor (beta chain) is given with its context. Antigen unknown. This record comes from a study of graft-versus-host responses after intestinal transplantation. At the level of the study: Anti-thymocyte globulin induction was given to all recipients, followed by tacrolimus and steroids for 3 to 4 years.

There are 15 residues in the CDR3. Germline V gene lookup returns CDR1 MNHEY and CDR2 SVGAGI. V lost 7 bases, J lost 1 base, and 10 bases stayed unmatched. Method: immunoSEQ multiplex PCR; TCRdb's copy keeps in-frame clones and lacks some. The repertoire includes roughly 96,000 clones, 91% of them detected once, and around 0.53% sits in the top ten. Study results and limitations: GvH clones were identified in recipient marrow, with some first appearing in ileum or blood. In patients with graft-donor T cell macrochimerism, allograft graft-versus-host to host-versus-graft clonal ratios were high. Maximum circulating GvH clone levels tracked with early post-transplant HvG decreases.

The sample here was unstimulated CD8+ T cells sorted from spleen or lymph node cells, taken before intestinal transplant. This receptor was identified in a human donor who received an intestinal transplant. The chain uses TRBV6-5 and TRBJ2-7, with 7 bases fitting TRBD2. DNA of the CDR3: TGTGCCAGCAATGGGGGGGAGCCCTTTTCCTACGAGCAGTACTTC. Translation: CASNGGEPFSYEQYF.